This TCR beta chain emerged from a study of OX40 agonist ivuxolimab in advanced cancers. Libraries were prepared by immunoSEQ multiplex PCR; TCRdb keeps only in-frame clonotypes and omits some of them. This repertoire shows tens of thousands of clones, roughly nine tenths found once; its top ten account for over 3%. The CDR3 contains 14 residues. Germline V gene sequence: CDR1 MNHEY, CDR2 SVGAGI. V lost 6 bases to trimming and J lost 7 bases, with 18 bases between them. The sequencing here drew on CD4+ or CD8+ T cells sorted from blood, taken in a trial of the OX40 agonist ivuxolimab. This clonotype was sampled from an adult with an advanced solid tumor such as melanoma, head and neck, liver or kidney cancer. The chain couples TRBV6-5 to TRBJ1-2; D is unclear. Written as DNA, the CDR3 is TGTGCCAGCAGAACCCCGGCCGTCTGGGGTGGCTACACCTTC. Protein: CASRTPAVWGGYTF.